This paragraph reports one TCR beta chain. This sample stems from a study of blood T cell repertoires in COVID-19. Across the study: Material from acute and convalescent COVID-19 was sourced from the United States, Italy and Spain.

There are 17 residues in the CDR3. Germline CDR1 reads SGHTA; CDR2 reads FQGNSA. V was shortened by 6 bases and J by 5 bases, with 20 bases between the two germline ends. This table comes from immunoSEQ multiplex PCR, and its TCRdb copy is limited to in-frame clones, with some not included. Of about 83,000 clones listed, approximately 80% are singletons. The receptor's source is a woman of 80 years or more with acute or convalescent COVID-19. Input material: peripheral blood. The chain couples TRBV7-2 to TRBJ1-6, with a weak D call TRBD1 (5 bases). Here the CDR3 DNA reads TGTGCCAGCAGTAGGGGTGGCTTACCCCTGAATAATTCACCCCTCCACTTT. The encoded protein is CASSRGGLPLNNSPLHF. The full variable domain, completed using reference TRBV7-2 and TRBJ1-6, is GAGVSQSPSNKVTEKGKDVELRCDPISGHTALYWYRQSLGQGLEFLIYFQGNSAPDKSGLPSDRFSAERTGGSVSTLTIQRTQQEDSAVYLCASSRGGLPLNNSPLHFGNGTRLTVT.